The TCR beta chain described here comes from a study of CD4 T cells in relation to SARS-CoV-2 and coronaviruses. Across the whole study: Two subjects were Hispanic; patients were fewer than 10 males and a handful of females.

Remarks on this clone: Its antigen remains unidentified.

This CDR3 contains 11 residues. V dropped 6 bases and J dropped 2 bases, with 3 bases sitting between them. CDR1 and CDR2 (germline): ENHRY, SYGVKD. TCRdb's copy holds only in-frame clones and misses some; the assay was immunoSEQ multiplex PCR. Among about 47,000 clones listed, roughly 87% were seen once. The sequencing input was naive CD4+ T cells from PBMCs, cultured in vitro. Subset of the sample: naive CD4+ T cells isolated by negative enrichment. The V call is TRBV10-3, the J call TRBJ2-3, with D uncertain. The receptor was isolated from an adult with COVID-19. The CDR3 is CAIRDTDTQYF. DNA of the CDR3: TGTGCCATCAGGGACACAGATACGCAGTATTTT.